This passage covers 6 T cell receptor beta chains from one sample sequenced in a study of blood T cell repertoires in COVID-19. TCRdb's table, derived via immunoSEQ multiplex PCR, lists solely in-frame clones and lacks some. In the table there are under 300,000 clones, about nine tenths of which are singletons. Sample: PBMCs or T cells enriched from blood (not recorded which). The source of these receptors is a woman between 40 and 55 years old with acute COVID-19.

V and J are TRBV5-5 and TRBJ2-1, with 15 nucleotides matching TRBD2. The J segment lost 4 bases and the V segment lost 4 bases, leaving 3 bases of the junction unmatched. Germline loops: CDR1 SGHKS, CDR2 YYEKEE (reference sequence). The CDR3 runs 16 residues. This CDR3 reads CASSTGTSGGYNEQFF. The CDR3 nucleotides are TGTGCCAGCAGCACGGGGACTAGCGGGGGGTACAATGAGCAGTTCTTC. Supplemented by reference TRBV5-5 and TRBJ2-1, the full variable domain reads DAGVTQSPTHLIKTRGQQVTLRCSPISGHKSVSWYQQVLGQGPQFIFQYYEKEERGRGNFPDRFSARQFPNYSSELNVNALLLGDSALYLCASSTGTSGGYNEQFFGPGTRLTVL.

The rearrangement uses TRBV18 and TRBJ2-3, with D uncertain. This CDR3 is 15 amino acids long. The V gene lost 3 bases and the J gene lost 0 bases, with 10 bases spanning the gap. Per the germline V gene, CDR1 is KGHSH and CDR2 is LQKENI. This CDR3 is CASSPDSPSTDTQYF. CDR3 DNA: TGTGCCAGCTCACCCGACTCCCCTAGCACAGATACGCAGTATTTT.

The chain couples TRBV20-1 to TRBJ1-4; D is undetermined. The CDR3 is made up of 11 amino acids. Trimming removed 5 bases at V and 14 bases at J, with 15 bases between. Germline V gene data show CDR1 as DFQATT and CDR2 as SNEGSKA (reference sequence). The CDR3 bases are TGCAGTGCTCCCCACTACCCGGGGCTGTTTTTT. Translating gives CSAPHYPGLFF.

V gene TRBV2 combines with J gene TRBJ2-7; 10 bases match TRBD1. Germline V gene sequence: CDR1 SNHLY, CDR2 FYNNEI. The CDR3 loop spans 14 amino acids. With 7 bases clipped from V and 7 bases from J, the junction kept 10 bases outside the gene matches. The CDR3 loop is CASKMTGGDGEQYF. The DNA of the CDR3 is TGTGCCAGCAAGATGACAGGGGGCGACGGGGAGCAGTACTTC. Variable domain in full (rest from reference TRBV2 and TRBJ2-7): EPEVTQTPSHQVTQMGQEVILRCVPISNHLYFYWYRQILGQKVEFLVSFYNNEISEKSEIFDDQFSVERPDGSNFTLKIRSTKLEDSAMYFCASKMTGGDGEQYFGPGTRLTVT.

The rearrangement joins TRBV7-9 to TRBJ2-5; TRBD2 agrees at 7 bases. Per the germline V gene, CDR1 is SEHNR and CDR2 is FQNEAQ (reference sequence). Trimming took 5 bases from V and 2 from J; bases not matched to a gene: 8. The CDR3 sequence is 15 residues long. CDR3 sequence: CASSHALAAQETQYF. CDR3 in DNA: TGTGCCAGCAGCCACGCCCTAGCGGCTCAAGAGACCCAGTACTTC.

The chain carries TRBV12-1 and TRBJ2-7; the D segment call TRBD2 is taken from the table without a DNA check. TRBV12-1 is shown as a pseudogene. CDR3 size: 18 residues. CDR3 in amino acids: CASSFRAQTSGGSYEQYF. CDR3 sequence (DNA): TGTGCCAGCAGCTTTAGGGCACAAACTAGCGGGGGCTCCTACGAGCAGTACTTC.